This entry features one T cell receptor (beta chain) sequence. The antigen is unknown. The method was immunoSEQ multiplex PCR; TCRdb's version includes in-frame clones alone and lacks a portion of them. The data show roughly 140,000 clones, 88% seen once. The data are from a study of T cell responses to AZD1222 COVID-19 vaccine. Findings and caveats of the study: Females made up more of the donors, who were largely white British, and clonal diversity may have come out too low. Nearly half of unique spike-specific TCRs reportedly avoided B.1.351 and B.1.1.7 mutated regions. Seropositivity was recorded at baseline in only five to seven AZD1222 recipients.

The CDR3 extends over 14 amino acids. CDR1 and CDR2 (germline): SGHDN, FVKESK. V lost 1 base, J lost 6 bases, and 4 bases stayed unmatched. The TCR sequence derives from an adult in good health. The V and J genes are TRBV14 and TRBJ1-2, with 8 bases matching TRBD1. Sequenced here: peripheral blood, sampled on day 0 of AZD1222 vaccination. Here the CDR3 reads CASSQVQGANGYTF. DNA of the CDR3: TGTGCCAGCAGCCAAGTTCAGGGGGCGAATGGCTACACCTTC.